These T cell receptor beta chains were read from a single sample in a study of blood T cell repertoires in COVID-19. Clones were read by immunoSEQ multiplex PCR, and TCRdb kept only the in-frame ones, dropping some. This table has about 320,000 clones, 70% to 90% appearing once. The sequencing sample was made of peripheral blood. The receptors originated from a man younger than 35 who had recovered from COVID-19. Each CDR3 is given with its conserved first and last residue.

V gene: TRBV27; J gene: TRBJ2-3; CDR3 protein: CASSRTSGAMDTQYF
V gene: TRBV4-3; J gene: TRBJ1-2; CDR3 protein: CASSQEFDRPYGYTF
V gene: TRBV5-5; J gene: TRBJ2-7; CDR3 protein: CASTGNTYEQYF
V gene: TRBV18; J gene: TRBJ1-4; CDR3 protein: CASSPRDSTNEKLFF
V gene: TRBV2; J gene: TRBJ1-1; CDR3 protein: CASSVWTSMAFF
V gene: TRBV18; J gene: TRBJ2-5; CDR3 protein: CASSPGDREIRRGTQYF
V gene: TRBV27; J gene: TRBJ1-5; CDR3 protein: CASSFGHGDQPQHF
V gene: TRBV9; J gene: TRBJ1-1; CDR3 protein: CASSAQEYTEAFF
V gene: TRBV2; J gene: TRBJ2-7; CDR3 protein: CASAGQISYEQYF
V gene: TRBV4-1; J gene: TRBJ2-1; CDR3 protein: CASSQEGPGGPYNEQFF
V gene: TRBV4-3; J gene: TRBJ1-6; CDR3 protein: CASSQDLWRFTYNSPLHF
V gene: TRBV27; J gene: TRBJ2-4; CDR3 protein: CASSFWDSTNIQYF
V gene: TRBV5-1; J gene: TRBJ1-1; CDR3 protein: CASSPGQDPEAFF
V gene: TRBV7-9; J gene: TRBJ2-7; CDR3 protein: CASRGGVYEQYF
V gene: TRBV7-7; J gene: TRBJ1-1; CDR3 protein: CASSPITGANTEAFF
V gene: TRBV27; J gene: TRBJ1-2; CDR3 protein: CASSPRGTGTGYTF
V gene: TRBV9; J gene: TRBJ1-6; CDR3 protein: CASSGGSGTAHNSPLHF